This T cell receptor beta chain came from a study of Ad26.COV2.S vaccination and SARS-CoV-2 variants. CDR1 is KGHDR, CDR2 SFDVKD, per germline. J lost 1 base, V lost 6 bases, and 2 bases had no gene match. The CDR3 consists of 14 residues. Profiled with immunoSEQ multiplex PCR; TCRdb holds only in-frame clones, not every one. This table holds about half a million clones, 80% to 90% found once. On this clone: This specimen includes other DNA sequences encoding the same CDR3.

Treatment in this sample: roughly 19 received Ad26.COV2.S at low or high dose, single or two shots; about 5 received placebo; per-sample allocation not given. Repertoires come from day 63 after the first vaccine or placebo injection. Sequenced material: peripheral blood, taken in a trial of Ad26.COV2.S vaccine versus placebo. The chain joins TRBV24-1 to TRBJ2-1; 7 bases match TRBD1. This receptor was taken from a person between 18 and 59 years old who received the Ad26.COV2.S COVID-19 vaccine or a placebo. Written as DNA, the CDR3 is TGTGCCACCAGTCCAGGGGGATCCTACAATGAGCAGTTCTTC. Protein product: CATSPGGSYNEQFF.